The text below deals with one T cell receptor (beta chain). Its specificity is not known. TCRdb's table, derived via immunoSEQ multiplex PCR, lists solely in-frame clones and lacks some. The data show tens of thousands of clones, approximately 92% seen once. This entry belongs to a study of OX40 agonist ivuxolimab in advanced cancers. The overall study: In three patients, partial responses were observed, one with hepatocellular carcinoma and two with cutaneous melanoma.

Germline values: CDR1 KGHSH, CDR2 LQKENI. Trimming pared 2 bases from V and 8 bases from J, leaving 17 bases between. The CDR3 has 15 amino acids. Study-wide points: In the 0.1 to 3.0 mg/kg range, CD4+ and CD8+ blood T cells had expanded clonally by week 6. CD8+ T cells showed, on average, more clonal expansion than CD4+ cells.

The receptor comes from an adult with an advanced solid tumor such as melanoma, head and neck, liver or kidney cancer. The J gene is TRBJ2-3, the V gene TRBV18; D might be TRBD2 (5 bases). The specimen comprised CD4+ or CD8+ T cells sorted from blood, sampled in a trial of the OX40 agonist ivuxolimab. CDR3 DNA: TGTGCCAGCTCACCATCGTCCGACAAGGCGGGTACGCAGTATTTT. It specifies CASSPSSDKAGTQYF.